Each of the 5 T cell receptor beta chains below was sequenced from the same sample in a study of T cell changes during pregnancy in multiple sclerosis. The assay was immunoSEQ multiplex PCR, and TCRdb's table has in-frame clones only and misses some. The table records more than 85,000 clones, roughly 95% of them present only once. The source was peripheral blood, collected in the third trimester of pregnancy. The receptors shown here come from a female donor in good health, enrolled as a control in a pregnancy study.

The V and J genes are TRBV6-4 and TRBJ2-7, with D perhaps matching TRBD1 (5 bases). The germline V gene has CDR1 MRHNA and CDR2 SNTAGT. The CDR3 spans 13 residues. Trimming took 4 bases from V and 3 from J, leaving 10 bases between them. CDR3 region: CASSVFQGYEQYF. CDR3 nucleotides: TGTGCCAGCAGTGTTTTTCAGGGCTACGAGCAGTACTTC.

The V call is TRBV2, the J call TRBJ1-1, with 9 bases aligning to TRBD1. The V gene's germline CDR1 is SNHLY and CDR2 FYNNEI. The CDR3 runs 17 residues. The junction had 12 bases not matched to a gene; V was cut back by 7 bases and J by 0 bases. The CDR3 DNA sequence: TGTGCCAGCATTCCTGGACAGGGGCATCAGATGAACACTGAAGCTTTCTTT. This encodes CASIPGQGHQMNTEAFF. The full variable domain, rest sourced from reference TRBV2 and TRBJ1-1, is EPEVTQTPSHQVTQMGQEVILRCVPISNHLYFYWYRQILGQKVEFLVSFYNNEISEKSEIFDDQFSVERPDGSNFTLKIRSTKLEDSAMYFCASIPGQGHQMNTEAFFGQGTRLTVV.

The chain links TRBV6-5 to TRBJ1-1, with D possibly matching TRBD1 (5 bases). The CDR3 is 13 residues long. V was shortened by 2 bases and J by 5 bases, with 9 bases between the two germline ends. Germline CDR1 and CDR2: MNHEY and SVGAGI. The CDR3 loop reads CASSYGRQTEAFF. DNA for the CDR3: TGTGCCAGCAGTTACGGTAGACAGACTGAAGCTTTCTTT.

This rearrangement joins TRBV5-6 to TRBJ2-5; 7 nucleotides agree with TRBD2. Germline V gene sequence: CDR1 SGHDT, CDR2 YYEEEE. The V gene end was trimmed by 2 bases and the J gene end by 0 bases; junction bases not matched to a gene: 1. CDR3 length: 14 residues. DNA of the CDR3: TGTGCCAGCAGCTTTCGGGGGGACCAAGAGACCCAGTACTTC. This encodes CASSFRGDQETQYF.

The chain recombines TRBV5-1 with TRBJ2-5, with D perhaps matching TRBD2 (6 bases). The CDR3 extends over 13 amino acids. V lost 1 base to trimming and J lost 3 bases, with 7 bases between them. Germline CDR1 and CDR2: SGHRS and YFSETQ. The CDR3 protein is CASSLTGEETQYF. As DNA, the CDR3 is TGCGCCAGCAGCTTGACGGGAGAAGAGACCCAGTACTTC.